A selection of T cell receptor beta chains follows, all from one sample in a study of blood T cell repertoires in COVID-19. Repertoires were generated with immunoSEQ multiplex PCR, while TCRdb's copy carries only in-frame clones and drops some. The data show roughly 160,000 clones, with approximately 82% seen just once and roughly a tenth held by the top ten. The specimen was peripheral blood. The receptors were gathered from a woman aged 80 or over with active or convalescent COVID-19. Both conserved end residues are part of each CDR3. Each record gives: D gene, J gene, V gene, clone size, CDR3 protein, CDR3 DNA. D genes are given only for firm matches. Size is omitted from some rows. Given values are once, few, many or a class for expanded clones.

>-|TRBJ1-1|TRBV5-6|-
CASSRTPLYEAFF
TGTGCCAGCAGCCGGACTCCCTTGTATGAAGCTTTCTTT
>-|TRBJ1-3|TRBV19|-
CASSMRGGPGNTIYF
TGTGCCAGTAGTATGAGGGGGGGTCCTGGAAACACCATATATTTT
>-|TRBJ1-2|TRBV14|-
CASSRTGNYGYTF
TGTGCCAGCAGCCGAACAGGGAACTATGGCTACACCTTC
>-|TRBJ2-7|TRBV9|few
CASSPVERGSHEQYF
TGTGCCAGCAGCCCCGTAGAGAGAGGATCGCACGAGCAGTACTTC
>TRBD1|TRBJ1-2|TRBV19|-
CASSVTGGSRGYTF
TGTGCCAGTAGTGTAACAGGGGGCTCTAGAGGCTACACCTTC
>-|TRBJ1-2|TRBV6-5|-
CASSRTPLGGGYTF
TGTGCCAGCAGTCGGACGCCACTTGGAGGCGGCTACACCTTC
>-|TRBJ1-6|TRBV28|-
CASRKRGGSGSPLHF
TGTGCCAGCAGAAAACGGGGGGGTTCTGGTTCACCCCTCCACTTT
>-|TRBJ1-1|TRBV7-9|few
CASSSYVGGDTEAFF
TGTGCCAGCAGCTCATACGTGGGGGGTGACACTGAAGCTTTCTTT
>TRBD1|TRBJ1-1|TRBV27|-
CASSLEQGIEAFF
TGTGCCAGCAGTTTAGAACAGGGGATTGAAGCTTTCTTT
>-|TRBJ2-1|TRBV21-1|-
CASSARSRDSTGAYNEQFF
TGTGCCAGCAGCGCCAGGTCCCGGGACTCCACTGGCGCCTACAATGAGCAGTTCTTC
>-|TRBJ2-7|TRBV28|-
CASSLRGNPYEQYF
TGTGCCAGCAGTTTGAGAGGGAACCCCTACGAGCAGTACTTC
>TRBD1|TRBJ1-2|TRBV12-5|-
CASGGGQGGFSGYTF
TGTGCTAGTGGTGGGGGACAGGGAGGCTTCAGTGGCTACACCTTC
>-|TRBJ1-2|TRBV7-2|few
CASSLGWGETQYGYTF
TGTGCCAGCAGCTTAGGATGGGGGGAGACACAGTATGGCTACACCTTC
>-|TRBJ2-2|TRBV27|-
CASSLMDGGVRNTGELFF
TGTGCCAGCTCTCTAATGGACGGAGGGGTCCGGAACACCGGGGAGCTGTTTTTT
>-|TRBJ2-3|TRBV6-5|-
CASTHGETQYF
TGTGCCAGCACCCACGGGGAGACGCAGTATTTT
>TRBD2|TRBJ2-7|TRBV3-1/TRBV3-2|-
CASSPRGTSGSSEQYF
TGTGCCAGCAGCCCCCGCGGGACTAGCGGGAGTAGTGAGCAGTACTTC
>-|TRBJ2-1|TRBV6-2/TRBV6-3|-
CASSGLGGLSSYNEQFF
TGTGCCAGCAGTGGGCTGGGCGGGCTTAGCTCCTACAATGAGCAGTTCTTC
>TRBD1|TRBJ1-5|TRBV6-5|few
CASSWGQGPNQPQHF
TGTGCCAGCAGTTGGGGACAGGGCCCCAATCAGCCCCAGCATTTT
>-|TRBJ1-6|TRBV5-4|-
CASSLWSDNSPLHF
TGTGCCAGCAGCTTGTGGTCGGATAATTCACCCCTCCACTTT
>TRBD2|TRBJ2-1|TRBV4-1|-
CASSQDAPTSGGYNEQFF
TGCGCCAGCAGCCAAGATGCCCCAACTAGCGGGGGTTACAATGAGCAGTTCTTC
>TRBD1|TRBJ1-1|TRBV14|-
CASSLILTGQRNTEAFF
TGTGCCAGCAGCCTAATACTCACGGGACAGCGGAACACTGAAGCTTTCTTT
>-|TRBJ2-3|TRBV5-1|-
CASSLAQDTDTQYF
TGCGCCAGCAGCTTGGCCCAGGACACAGATACGCAGTATTTT
>TRBD2|TRBJ2-7|TRBV10-3|-
CAIMPGGSSYEQYF
TGTGCCATCATGCCGGGAGGGAGCTCCTACGAGCAGTACTTC
>-|TRBJ2-3|TRBV5-1|-
CASRMAPGTDTQYF
TGCGCCAGCAGGATGGCCCCTGGCACAGATACGCAGTATTTT
>-|TRBJ1-2|TRBV13|-
CASRPLVSGGYTF
TGTGCCAGCAGGCCCTTAGTCTCAGGTGGCTACACCTTC
>-|TRBJ2-1|TRBV5-6|many
CASSPVHYPGNEQFF
TGTGCCAGCAGCCCGGTGCACTACCCTGGCAATGAGCAGTTCTTC
>TRBD1|TRBJ1-1|TRBV2|-
CASSDPGQGNTEAFF
TGTGCCAGCAGTGACCCGGGACAGGGCAACACTGAAGCTTTCTTT
>-|TRBJ1-1|TRBV2|-
CATHQDRNTEAFF
TGTGCCACACATCAGGACAGGAACACTGAAGCTTTCTTT
>-|TRBJ2-7|TRBV6-1|-
CASSEENAQSYYEQYF
TGTGCCAGCAGTGAAGAGAATGCACAGAGTTACTACGAGCAGTACTTC
>-|TRBJ1-2|TRBV6-5|-
CASSLREDYGYTF
TGTGCCAGCTCTTTGAGGGAGGACTATGGCTACACCTTC